These T cell receptor beta chains were read from a single sample in a study of T cells expressing NK-cell markers. Following a re-call of the 5' RACE reads, TCRdb has one entry per CDR3 protein and lacks DNA. Its listing shows 350,000 to 500,000 distinct CDR3 sequences. The sequencing input was blood T cells: a sorted CD56 or NKG2C T cell subset, CD4+ or CD8+ T cells, or bulk PBMC T cells (not recorded which). The receptor set was obtained from a woman between 18 and 75 years old in good health. Each CDR3 is given with its conserved first and last residue.

j_call,v_call,cdr3_aa
TRBJ1-2,TRBV20-1,CSASTGLYGYTF
TRBJ1-3,TRBV9,CASSPSAGLESGNTIYF
TRBJ1-2,TRBV12-3/TRBV12-4,CASSLTGGYTF
TRBJ2-1,TRBV29-1,CSDRTENEQFF
TRBJ2-1,TRBV30,CAWSPWDREFLSSYNEQFF
TRBJ2-7,TRBV7-8,CASSLESGATYEQYF
TRBJ2-1,TRBV29-1,CSVESAGHSYNEQFF
TRBJ1-6,TRBV20-1,CSAGTSNSPLHF
TRBJ2-1,TRBV6-1,CASSTHMTAGAGNEQFF
TRBJ1-2,TRBV3-1,CASSFRSSGYTF
TRBJ1-5,TRBV10-2,CASTEPGRAPQHF
TRBJ2-3,TRBV24-1,CATSDPGTDTQYF
TRBJ2-1,TRBV20-1,CSARGGGAVTEQFF
TRBJ2-5,TRBV4-1,CASSRNQETQYF
TRBJ1-1,TRBV7-2,CASSLALTQNTEAFF
TRBJ2-1,TRBV4-3,CASSRPAGVSAEQFF
TRBJ2-1,TRBV3-1,CASSQDTGLTAFEQFF
TRBJ2-5,TRBV18,CASSLGQGGSQETQYF
TRBJ2-7,TRBV2,CASRRTESYEQYF
TRBJ2-1,TRBV10-3,CAIRDLTPRYFF
TRBJ2-1,TRBV6-2/TRBV6-3,CASSRLRDYSYNEQFF
TRBJ1-6,TRBV6-2/TRBV6-3,CASDVQGAGYNSPLHF
TRBJ1-2,TRBV12-3/TRBV12-4,CASSPRVGGYTF
TRBJ2-1,TRBV12-3/TRBV12-4,CASTLTSGSNEQFF
TRBJ2-1,TRBV3-1,CASSHGQAYNEQFF
TRBJ1-1,TRBV29-1,CSGLGQKNTEAFF
TRBJ2-3,TRBV18,CASSPPVGGTTDTQYF
TRBJ2-5,TRBV28,CASSFRLAGDTQYF
TRBJ2-3,TRBV24-1,CATSPAGLDTDTQYF
TRBJ2-1,TRBV4-3,CASSQGEREASYNEQFF
TRBJ2-3,TRBV7-9,CASSQALAGGPTDTQYF
TRBJ2-6,TRBV28,CASSLSSPPGANVLTF
TRBJ2-1,TRBV5-1,CASSLVRDYNEQFF
TRBJ2-5,TRBV5-1,CASSLSQETQYF
TRBJ2-1,TRBV4-2,CASSQDRQRVLLVNEQFF
TRBJ2-1,TRBV6-1,CASSTTFSPRENEQFF
TRBJ2-7,TRBV4-3,CASSQLAGSSYEQYF
TRBJ2-2,TRBV19,CASSMSVGLNTGELFF
TRBJ1-1,TRBV7-9,CASSPYLAVNTEAFF
TRBJ1-1,TRBV6-1,CASRSEVRFPEAFF
TRBJ2-7,TRBV20-1,CSAAELAGGTYEQYF
TRBJ2-1,TRBV12-5,CASGSRGDNEQFF
TRBJ1-2,TRBV12-3/TRBV12-4,CASTPGRGINYGYTF
TRBJ2-7,TRBV20-1,CSAEMTGTSEQYF
TRBJ1-5,TRBV12-3/TRBV12-4,CASSLQGRAAQHF
TRBJ1-3,TRBV5-5,CASSSTGPTSGNTIYF
TRBJ1-4,TRBV6-6,CASSPPGEKLFF
TRBJ2-7,TRBV6-5,CASSRDGNEQYF
TRBJ1-1,TRBV20-1,CSARQGSPEAFF